The rows below give T cell receptor beta chains drawn from one sample of a study of T cells in Graves' hyperthyroidism and ophthalmopathy. TCRdb re-analysed the multiplex PCR reads in MiXCR, keeping a single row per CDR3 protein. The table records around 250,000 distinct CDR3 sequences, 24% of them present only once. The sequenced material came from blood. All receptors come from a woman in her 40s with Graves' ophthalmopathy. The CDR3 runs from the conserved cysteine through the conserved F or W. A D gene is named only where the DNA matches it firmly. The size entry is marked missing in some rows and otherwise reads once, few, many or a size class.

TRBJ1-6 | . | many | TRBV6-2/TRBV6-3 | TGTGCCAGCAGTTACAGGCCGGACGGAGTCTCGGATTCACCCCTCCACTTT | CASSYRPDGVSDSPLHF
TRBJ1-2 | . | few | TRBV12-3/TRBV12-4 | TGTGCCAGCAGTCCATTCGGCGACAGGAGGTATGGCTACACCTTC | CASSPFGDRRYGYTF
TRBJ2-2 | . | many | TRBV6-1 | TGTGCCAGCAGAACAGGTTATTACCCGAACACCGGGGAGCTGTTTTTT | CASRTGYYPNTGELFF
TRBJ1-1 | TRBD1 | . | TRBV27 | TGTGCCAGCAGTTTCCTTGGACAGGGGGCAGCTTTCTTT | CASSFLGQGAAFF
TRBJ2-7 | TRBD2 | many | TRBV30 | TGTGCCTGGGCGGGAGGACTAGCGCACGAGCAGTACTTC | CAWAGGLAHEQYF
TRBJ2-5 | . | many | TRBV25-1 | TGTGCCAGCAGTGAAGGGGGGGGGCAAGATCGGACCCAGTACTTC | CASSEGGGQDRTQYF
TRBJ1-5 | . | . | TRBV6-2/TRBV6-3 | TGTGCCAGCAGTAAACCTCAGGGAAATCAGCCCCAGCATTTT | CASSKPQGNQPQHF
TRBJ2-5 | TRBD2 | . | TRBV28 | TGTGCCAGCAGTTCCTATCGACTAGCGGAAATGCAAGAGACCCAGTACTTC | CASSSYRLAEMQETQYF
TRBJ2-4 | . | many | TRBV19 | TGTGCCAGTAGACAGAGGGGGAAACGAAACATTCAGTACTTC | CASRQRGKRNIQYF
TRBJ2-4 | . | . | TRBV12-3/TRBV12-4 | TGTGCCAGCACCGCCGCCAGGGTCAACATTCAGTACTTC | CASTAARVNIQYF
TRBJ2-7 | . | many | TRBV28 | TGTGCCAGCAGTTTACTGGGAACAGGAGACGAGCAGTACTTC | CASSLLGTGDEQYF
TRBJ2-7 | TRBD2 | many | TRBV12-3/TRBV12-4 | TGTGCCAGCAGTCGGAGCGGGGGTCACGAGCAGTACTTC | CASSRSGGHEQYF
TRBJ1-5 | . | . | TRBV12-3/TRBV12-4 | TGTGCCAGCAGTCCAGGCGGGTATCAGCCCCAGCATTTT | CASSPGGYQPQHF
TRBJ2-5 | . | few | TRBV19 | TGTGCCAGCCAAACGGTGGGACCCACAGGGCAAGAGACCCAGTACTTC | CASQTVGPTGQETQYF
TRBJ2-7 | . | many | TRBV28 | TGTGCCAGCAGCCCCACGATAGGGGATTACGAGCAGTACTTC | CASSPTIGDYEQYF
TRBJ2-5 | TRBD2 | many | TRBV5-1 | TGCGCCAGCAGCTTAAGCGGGATAGGAGTGGAGACCCAGTACTTC | CASSLSGIGVETQYF
TRBJ2-2 | . | many | TRBV7-2 | TGTGCCAGCAGCTTAGCACGGAACACCGGGGAGCTGTTTTTT | CASSLARNTGELFF
TRBJ2-5 | . | many | TRBV7-8 | TGTGCCAGCAGCTTGGCCGTGGGCCTGGAGACCCAGTACTTC | CASSLAVGLETQYF
TRBJ1-2 | . | few | TRBV20-1 | TGCAGTGCTAGAGAGGGAGCAGACTATGGCTACACCTTC | CSAREGADYGYTF
TRBJ2-7 | . | many | TRBV7-8 | TGTGCCAGCAGCTTAATTGAGAGGGGTCCCTACGAGCAGTACTTC | CASSLIERGPYEQYF
TRBJ2-7 | . | . | TRBV20-1 | TGCAGTGCCCCGACAGCCCATGAGGGAACCTACGAGCAGTACTTC | CSAPTAHEGTYEQYF
TRBJ1-1 | TRBD1 | . | TRBV5-1 | TGCGCCAGCAGCACCTCGACAGGGACGGGCACTGAAGCTTTCTTT | CASSTSTGTGTEAFF
TRBJ2-7 | . | many | TRBV7-9 | TGTGCCAGCAGAGGCTTCTCCTACGAGCAGTACTTC | CASRGFSYEQYF
TRBJ1-1 | . | once | TRBV30 | TGTGCCTGCTCTAGACGGAGGAACACTGAAGCTTTCTTT | CACSRRRNTEAFF
TRBJ2-7 | TRBD2 | many | TRBV20-1 | TGCAGTGCTAGAAATCGGGAGGGCTATCGATACGAGCAGTACTTC | CSARNREGYRYEQYF
TRBJ1-3 | . | . | TRBV6-4 | TGTGCCAGCAGGACCTTATATGACAGCCGCTCTGGAAACACCATATATTTT | CASRTLYDSRSGNTIYF
TRBJ1-2 | . | many | TRBV30 | TGTGCCTGCTATATCGCTGGCTACACCTTC | CACYIAGYTF
TRBJ2-3 | TRBD2 | many | TRBV7-8 | TGTGCCAGCAGCCCCTCGGTCGTGGTGGGAGGGAGCACAGATACGCAGTATTTT | CASSPSVVVGGSTDTQYF
TRBJ2-7 | TRBD1 | many | TRBV25-1 | TGTGCCAGCAGTGAATGGGACAGTTCCTACGAGCAGTACTTC | CASSEWDSSYEQYF
TRBJ2-2 | . | many | TRBV20-1 | TGCAGTGCTTCTGGACTCTACACCGGGGAGCTGTTTTTT | CSASGLYTGELFF
TRBJ2-7 | . | many | TRBV19 | TGTGCCAGTAGCCCCCAACTCGACAGCTACGAGCAGTACTTC | CASSPQLDSYEQYF
TRBJ2-6 | . | many | TRBV5-1 | TGCGCCAGCAGCCCCTCCGTTTCTGGGGCCAACGTCCTGACTTTC | CASSPSVSGANVLTF
TRBJ2-5 | . | many | TRBV7-3 | TGTGCCAGCAGCCCCCAAGTGGGGGGGACCCAGTACTTC | CASSPQVGGTQYF
TRBJ1-2 | . | many | TRBV11-1 | TGTGCCAGGCCGGGGGGAAGGAGCAGCTATGGCTACACCTTC | CARPGGRSSYGYTF
TRBJ1-1 | . | many | TRBV25-1 | TGTGCCAGCAGTCCCGGAGGTTGGAACACTGAAGCTTTCTTT | CASSPGGWNTEAFF
TRBJ2-7 | TRBD2 | many | TRBV5-1 | TGCGCCAGCAGCTTGGGCGGGAGACTGGACGAGCAGTACTTC | CASSLGGRLDEQYF
TRBJ2-7 | TRBD1 | few | TRBV7-8 | TGTGCCAGCAGCTTAGTGGACAGGGCTTCCTACGAGCAGTACTTC | CASSLVDRASYEQYF